This TCR beta chain was recovered during a study of blood T cell repertoires in COVID-19. Study overall: In each case, the material was cDNA or gDNA derived from T cells, B-cell-depleted T cells, or PBMCs.

Germline loops: CDR1 SGHVS, CDR2 FQNEAQ. The V segment lost 6 bases and the J segment 4 bases; nucleotides outside the gene matches: 11. The CDR3 totals 15 residues. Cohorts were determined from participant-reported clinical history. In the original analysis: Amplified reference gene primers provided the basis for estimating nucleated cell counts. The table came from immunoSEQ multiplex PCR; TCRdb's copy has only in-frame clones and leaves some out. Clonal size and the V and J genes are those of that table, whereas D and trimming came from the DNA. The repertoire holds some 150,000 clones, with roughly 84% as singletons.

The TCR sequence derives from a woman aged 50 to 60 who had been exposed to COVID-19. Source material: PBMCs or T cells enriched from blood (not recorded which). The J gene is TRBJ2-7, the V gene TRBV7-8; 8 bases agree with TRBD2. This CDR3 is CASRPFLAGTYEQYF. CDR3 nucleotide sequence: TGTGCCAGCAGGCCATTCCTAGCGGGTACTTACGAGCAGTACTTC.